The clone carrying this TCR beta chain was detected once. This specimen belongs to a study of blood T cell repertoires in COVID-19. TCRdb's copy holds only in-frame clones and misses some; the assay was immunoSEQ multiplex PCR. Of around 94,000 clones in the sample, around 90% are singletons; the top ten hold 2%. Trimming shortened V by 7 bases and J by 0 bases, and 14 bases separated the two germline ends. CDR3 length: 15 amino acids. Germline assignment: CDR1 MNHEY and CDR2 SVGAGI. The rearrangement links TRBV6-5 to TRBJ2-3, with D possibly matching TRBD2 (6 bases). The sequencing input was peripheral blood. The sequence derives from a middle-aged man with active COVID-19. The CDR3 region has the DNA TGTGCCAGCATGGTAGGGACTGCTAGCACAGATACGCAGTATTTT. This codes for CASMVGTASTDTQYF.